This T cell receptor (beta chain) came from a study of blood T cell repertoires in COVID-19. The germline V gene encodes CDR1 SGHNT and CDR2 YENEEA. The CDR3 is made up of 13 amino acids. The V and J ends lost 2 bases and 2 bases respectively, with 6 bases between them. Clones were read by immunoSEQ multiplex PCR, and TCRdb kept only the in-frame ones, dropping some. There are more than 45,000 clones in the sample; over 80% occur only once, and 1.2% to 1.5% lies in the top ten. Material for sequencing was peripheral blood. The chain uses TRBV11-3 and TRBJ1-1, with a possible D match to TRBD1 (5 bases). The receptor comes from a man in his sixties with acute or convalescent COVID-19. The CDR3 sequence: CASSLWGNTEAFF. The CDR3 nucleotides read TGTGCCAGCAGCTTATGGGGCAACACTGAAGCTTTCTTT.